This entry concerns a single TCR beta chain. TCRdb processed the RT-PCR reads anew with MiXCR; each CDR3 protein has one entry. The sample includes 650,000 to 800,000 distinct CDR3 sequences, 14% of them seen just once. From germline, CDR1 is DFQATT and CDR2 SNEGSKA (reference sequence). The CDR3 is 13 amino acids. Trimming removed 6 bases from V and 11 bases from J; junction bases left unmatched: 12. Source material: memory CD4+ T cells from blood. This clonotype was obtained from a female donor in good health, serving as a healthy control. The rearrangement links TRBV20-1 to TRBJ2-1; 8 bases are shared with TRBD2. The CDR3 loop reads CSALNPSGPKQFF. The CDR3 DNA is TGCAGTGCCCTCAACCCTAGCGGGCCGAAGCAGTTCTTC.